This TCR beta chain emerged from a study of technical replicates of blood from several donors. The protocol was immunoSEQ multiplex PCR, while the TCRdb copy is restricted to in-frame clones and leaves out a portion. The data show nearly 90,000 clones, around 93% seen once. Per germline, CDR1 SQVTM and CDR2 ANQGSEA. The CDR3 has 11 amino acids. Trimming stripped 7 bases from V and 9 bases from J, with 13 bases between. This receptor was identified in a human donor in good health. J is TRBJ2-1 and V is TRBV29-1; possibly TRBD1 for D (6 bases). The specimen sequenced was T cells isolated from PBMCs. In DNA, the CDR3 is TGCAGCGCCAACAGGGTTGTTGAGCAGTTCTTC. It is translated as CSANRVVEQFF.